The next 9 T cell receptor beta chains were all read from a single sample in a study of blood T cell repertoires in COVID-19. Clones were read by immunoSEQ multiplex PCR, and TCRdb kept only the in-frame ones, dropping some. This repertoire shows around 270,000 clones, roughly 89% found once; its top ten account for 1.5%. The sequencing sample was made of peripheral blood. The receptors were gathered from a woman in her thirties or forties who had recovered from COVID-19.

This chain uses TRBV5-6 with TRBJ1-1; D not resolved. This CDR3 spans 14 amino acids. The V and J ends lost 3 bases and 0 bases respectively, with 9 bases between them. Germline CDR1 SGHDT, CDR2 YYEEEE. Here the CDR3 reads CASSWSVLNTEAFF. CDR3 DNA sequence: TGTGCCAGCAGCTGGAGTGTTCTGAACACTGAAGCTTTCTTT.

The chain combines TRBV10-3 with TRBJ1-3; D perhaps matches TRBD1 (5 bases). V was shortened by 3 bases and J by 0 bases, with 18 bases between the two germline ends. The CDR3 has 18 residues. Germline loops: CDR1 ENHRY, CDR2 SYGVKD. The CDR3 reads CAISDGRAPLSSGNTIYF. CDR3 DNA: TGTGCCATCAGTGACGGCAGGGCCCCACTGAGCTCTGGAAACACCATATATTTT.

This clone has only one observation. The V gene is TRBV9, the J gene TRBJ1-1, with 9 bases fitting TRBD1. The CDR3 sequence is 13 residues long. CDR1 and CDR2 (germline): SGDLS, YYNGEE. V was clipped by 4 bases and J by 6 bases; unmatched bases: 4. The CDR3 region has the DNA TGTGCCAGCAGCTTCGGACAGGGGTCTGAAGCTTTCTTT. Protein: CASSFGQGSEAFF.

The chain links TRBV5-4 to TRBJ1-2; a possible D gene is TRBD1 (5 bases). The CDR3 totals 16 residues. Trimming pared 6 bases from V and 0 bases from J, leaving 18 bases between. Germline assignment: CDR1 SGHNT and CDR2 YYREEE (reference sequence). Here the CDR3 DNA reads TGTGCCAGCACTCTTGGGGGGTTGAGCACTAACTATGGCTACACCTTC. Translation: CASTLGGLSTNYGYTF.

The rearrangement links TRBV28 to TRBJ1-2; TRBD1 might be the D (6 bases). This CDR3 has 12 residues. The V gene's germline CDR1 is MDHEN and CDR2 SYDVKM. The V and J ends lost 7 bases and 8 bases respectively, with 14 bases between them. CDR3 sequence: CASNQGKEGYTF. The CDR3, as DNA: TGTGCCAGCAACCAGGGGAAGGAAGGCTACACCTTC.

V gene TRBV7-2 combines with J gene TRBJ1-1, with TRBD1 matching over 7 bases. The CDR3 spans 15 residues. The germline CDR1 and CDR2 sequences are SGHTA and FQGNSA. V was clipped by 4 bases and J by 4 bases; unmatched bases: 9. CDR3 loop: CASSSVGGGSTEAFF. In DNA form, the CDR3 reads TGTGCCAGCAGCTCAGTAGGGGGCGGTAGCACTGAAGCTTTCTTT.

This clone was counted between two and nine times. CDR3 region: CASSPHDRLYEQYF. The CDR3 DNA follows: TGTGCCAGCAGTCCTCACGACAGGTTATACGAGCAGTACTTC. This sequence joins TRBV27 and TRBJ2-7, with D possibly matching TRBD1 (6 bases). The CDR3 has 14 amino acids. Trimming shortened V by 5 bases and J by 4 bases, and 15 bases separated the two germline ends. Germline assignment: CDR1 MNHEY and CDR2 SMNVEV (reference sequence).

V is TRBV6-2 or TRBV6-3 and J is TRBJ2-5, with 12 nucleotides matching TRBD2. There are 18 residues in the CDR3. The J segment lost 5 bases and the V segment lost 0 bases, leaving 10 bases of the junction unmatched. Germline V gene sequence: CDR1 MNHEY, CDR2 SVGEGT. This CDR3 is CASSYSRLAGAGGETQYF. The DNA of the CDR3 is TGTGCCAGCAGTTACTCCAGACTAGCGGGGGCCGGAGGGGAGACCCAGTACTTC.

The chain combines TRBV13 with TRBJ1-1, with D possibly TRBD1 on 5 matching bases. CDR3 length equals 14 residues. Germline values: CDR1 PRHDT, CDR2 FYEKMQ (reference sequence). Trimming shortened V by 1 base and J by 1 base, and 7 bases separated the two germline ends. CDR3 sequence (DNA): TGTGCCAGCAGCTTAGTAACAGGGAACACTGAAGCTTTCTTT. Translation: CASSLVTGNTEAFF. The full variable domain, in which reference TRBV13 and TRBJ1-1 provide the parts outside the CDR3, is AAGVIQSPRHLIKEKRETATLKCYPIPRHDTVYWYQQGPGQDPQFLISFYEKMQSDKGSIPDRFSAQQFSDYHSELNMSSLELGDSALYFCASSLVTGNTEAFFGQGTRLTVV.